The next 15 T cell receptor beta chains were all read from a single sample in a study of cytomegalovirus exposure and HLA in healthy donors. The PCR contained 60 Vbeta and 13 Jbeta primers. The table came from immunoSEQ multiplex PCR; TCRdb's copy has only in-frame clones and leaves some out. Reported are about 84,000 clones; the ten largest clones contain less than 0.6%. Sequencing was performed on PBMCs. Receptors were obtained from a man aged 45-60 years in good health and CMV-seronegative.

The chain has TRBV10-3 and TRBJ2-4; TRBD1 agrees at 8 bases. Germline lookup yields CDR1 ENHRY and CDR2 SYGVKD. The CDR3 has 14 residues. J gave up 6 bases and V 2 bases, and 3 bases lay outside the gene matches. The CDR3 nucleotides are TGTGCCATCAGTGAGGACAGGGGAGCAAACATTCAGTACTTC. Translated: CAISEDRGANIQYF.

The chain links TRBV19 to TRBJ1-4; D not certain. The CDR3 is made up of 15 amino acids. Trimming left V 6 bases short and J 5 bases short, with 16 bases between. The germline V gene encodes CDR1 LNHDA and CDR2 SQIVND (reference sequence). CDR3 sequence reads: CASRKRGGRNEKLFF. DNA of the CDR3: TGTGCCAGTAGGAAACGGGGAGGTAGGAATGAAAAACTGTTTTTT.

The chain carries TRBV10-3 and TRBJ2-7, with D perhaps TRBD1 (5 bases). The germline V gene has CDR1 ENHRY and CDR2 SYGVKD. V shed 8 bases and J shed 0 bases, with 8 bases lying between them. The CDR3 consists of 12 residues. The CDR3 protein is CAIGRVSYEQYF. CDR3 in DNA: TGTGCCATCGGCAGGGTCTCCTACGAGCAGTACTTC.

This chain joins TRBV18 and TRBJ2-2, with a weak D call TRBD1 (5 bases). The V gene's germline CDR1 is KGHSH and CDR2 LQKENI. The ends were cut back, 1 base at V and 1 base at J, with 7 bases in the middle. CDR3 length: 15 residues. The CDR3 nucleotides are TGTGCCAGCTCACCACAACAGGAGAACACCGGGGAGCTGTTTTTT. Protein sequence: CASSPQQENTGELFF.

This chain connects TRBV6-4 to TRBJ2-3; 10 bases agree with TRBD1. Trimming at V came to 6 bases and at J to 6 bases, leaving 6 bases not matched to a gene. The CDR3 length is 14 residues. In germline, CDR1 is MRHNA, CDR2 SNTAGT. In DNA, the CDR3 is TGTGCCAGCAGGGGGACAGGGGACGGGGATACGCAGTATTTT. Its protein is CASRGTGDGDTQYF.

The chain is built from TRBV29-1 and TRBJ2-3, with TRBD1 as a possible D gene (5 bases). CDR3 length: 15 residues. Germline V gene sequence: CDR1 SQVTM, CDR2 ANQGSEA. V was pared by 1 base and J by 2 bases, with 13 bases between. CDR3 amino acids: CSVEVPGLNTDTQYF. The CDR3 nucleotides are TGCAGCGTTGAAGTACCAGGGCTAAACACAGATACGCAGTATTTT.

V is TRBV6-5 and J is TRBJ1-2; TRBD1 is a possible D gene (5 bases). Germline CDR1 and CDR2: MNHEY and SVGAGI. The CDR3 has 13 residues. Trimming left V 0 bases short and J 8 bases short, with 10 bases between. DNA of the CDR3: TGTGCCAGCAGTTACTCCACCGGACAAGGCTACACCTTC. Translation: CASSYSTGQGYTF.

For the CDR3, the DNA is TGTGCCAGCAGCATGGACAGGGGGCGATACACCGGGGAGCTGTTTTTT. It specifies CASSMDRGRYTGELFF. This chain links TRBV7-3 with TRBJ2-2, with TRBD1 matching over 11 bases. V lost 5 bases to trimming and J lost 3 bases; unmatched junction nucleotides: 5. The CDR3 covers 16 residues. CDR1 and CDR2 from the germline V gene are SGHTA and FQGTGA.

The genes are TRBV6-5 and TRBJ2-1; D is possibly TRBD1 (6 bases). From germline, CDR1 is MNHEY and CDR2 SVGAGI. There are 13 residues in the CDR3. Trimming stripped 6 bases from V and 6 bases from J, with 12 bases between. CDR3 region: CASRETGTNEQFF. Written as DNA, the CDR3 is TGTGCCAGCAGAGAAACAGGGACCAATGAGCAGTTCTTC.

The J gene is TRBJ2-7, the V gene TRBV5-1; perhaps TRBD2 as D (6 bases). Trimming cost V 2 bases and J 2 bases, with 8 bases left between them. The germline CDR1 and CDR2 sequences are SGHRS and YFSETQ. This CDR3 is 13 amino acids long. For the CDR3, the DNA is TGCGCCAGCAGCTTCGGCGGGGCCTACGAGCAGTACTTC. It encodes CASSFGGAYEQYF. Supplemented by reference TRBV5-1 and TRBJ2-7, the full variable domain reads KAGVTQTPRYLIKTRGQQVTLSCSPISGHRSVSWYQQTPGQGLQFLFEYFSETQRNKGNFPGRFSGRQFSNSRSEMNVSTLELGDSALYLCASSFGGAYEQYFGPGTRLTVT.

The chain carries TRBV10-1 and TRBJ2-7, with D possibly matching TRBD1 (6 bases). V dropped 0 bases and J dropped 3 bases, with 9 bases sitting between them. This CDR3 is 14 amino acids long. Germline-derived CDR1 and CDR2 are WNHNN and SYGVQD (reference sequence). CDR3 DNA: TGCGCCAGCAGTGAGTCTGTACAGGGCTACGAGCAGTACTTC. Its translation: CASSESVQGYEQYF.

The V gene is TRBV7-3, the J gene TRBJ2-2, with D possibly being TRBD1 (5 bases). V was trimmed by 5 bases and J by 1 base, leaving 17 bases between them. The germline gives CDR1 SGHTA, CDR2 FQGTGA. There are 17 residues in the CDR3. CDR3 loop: CASSLNFRQGNTGELFF. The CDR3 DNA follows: TGTGCCAGCAGCCTAAATTTCCGGCAGGGGAACACCGGGGAGCTGTTTTTT.

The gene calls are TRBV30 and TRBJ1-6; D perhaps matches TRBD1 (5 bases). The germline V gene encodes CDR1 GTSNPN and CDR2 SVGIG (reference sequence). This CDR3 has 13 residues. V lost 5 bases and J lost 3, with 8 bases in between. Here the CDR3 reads CAWDSLYNSPLHF. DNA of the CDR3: TGTGCCTGGGACAGTCTCTATAATTCACCCCTCCACTTT.

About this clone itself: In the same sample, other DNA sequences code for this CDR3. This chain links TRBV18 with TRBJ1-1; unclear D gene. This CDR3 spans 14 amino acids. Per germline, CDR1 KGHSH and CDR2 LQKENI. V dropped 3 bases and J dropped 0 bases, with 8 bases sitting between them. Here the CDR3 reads CASSPGGMNTEAFF. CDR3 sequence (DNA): TGTGCCAGCTCACCCGGCGGAATGAACACTGAAGCTTTCTTT.

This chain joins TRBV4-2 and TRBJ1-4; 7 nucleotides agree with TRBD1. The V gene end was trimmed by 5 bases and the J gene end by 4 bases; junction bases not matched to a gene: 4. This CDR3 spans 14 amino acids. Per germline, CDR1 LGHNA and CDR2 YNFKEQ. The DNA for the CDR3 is TGTGCCAGCAGCGGGACAGTTGGTAATGAAAAACTGTTTTTT. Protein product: CASSGTVGNEKLFF.